This T cell receptor (beta chain) stems from a study of CD8 T cells in Susac syndrome. Study-wide points: Peak Susac CD8+ clonal expansion was seen in TEMRA cells and active patients.

With random hexamers, roughly 0.45 to 1 ug RNA was reverse transcribed. TCRdb itself ran the immunoSEQ multiplex PCR reads through MiXCR, one entry per CDR3 protein. The sample carries about 84,000 distinct CDR3 sequences, roughly 96% recorded once. As concerns this clonotype: Its antigen is unidentified.

Germline V gene sequence: CDR1 SEHNR, CDR2 FQNEAQ (reference sequence). V lost 3 bases and J 13 bases, leaving 16 bases between the germline ends. The CDR3 totals 14 residues. Fulfillment of recently defined diagnostic criteria for definite or probable disease was shown by the patients with Susac syndrome. This chain joins TRBV7-9 and TRBJ2-6, with D possibly matching TRBD1 (5 bases). The TCR sequence derives from a human donor with Susac syndrome. Specimen: CD8+ T cells from PBMCs. CDR3 in DNA: TGTGCCAGCAGCTTTCCGCGACAGCCAGGAGTCCTGACTTTC. Translation gives CASSFPRQPGVLTF.